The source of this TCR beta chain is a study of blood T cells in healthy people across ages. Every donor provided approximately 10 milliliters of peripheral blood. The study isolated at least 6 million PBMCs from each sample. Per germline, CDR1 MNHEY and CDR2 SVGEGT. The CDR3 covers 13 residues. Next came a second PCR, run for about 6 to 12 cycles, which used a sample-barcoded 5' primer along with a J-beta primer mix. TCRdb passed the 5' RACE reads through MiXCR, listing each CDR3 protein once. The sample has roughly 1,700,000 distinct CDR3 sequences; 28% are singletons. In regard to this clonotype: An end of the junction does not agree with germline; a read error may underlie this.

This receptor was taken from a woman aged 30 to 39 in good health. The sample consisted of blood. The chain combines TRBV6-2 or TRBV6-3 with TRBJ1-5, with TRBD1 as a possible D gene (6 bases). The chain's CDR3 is CAGSNRQDRPQHF. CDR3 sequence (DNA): TGTGCCGGCAGTAACCGACAGGACCGGCCCCAGCATTTT.